This T cell receptor beta chain was captured by sequencing in a study of shared clonotypes between healthy human individuals. Whole-study context: Each donor had three CD4 naive, three CD4 memory, two CD8 naive and one CD8 memory plate. Study-level points and caveats: Larger richness was generally estimated for naive than memory subsets. Rarefaction showed sorted-subset sequencing was incomplete despite large depth.

Comment on this clone: The antigen is undetermined.

Naive CD8 cells were CD45RO-negative, positively selected for CCR7, excluding terminally differentiated effector memory CD45RA+ cells. Here immunoSEQ multiplex PCR was the method, and the copy in TCRdb shows in-frame clones only, minus some. This sample has approximately 2,200,000 clones; around 93% occur once, and the top ten carry under 2%. Trimming removed 7 bases from V and 4 bases from J, with 14 bases in between. Per the germline V gene, CDR1 is MDHEN and CDR2 is SYDVKM. CDR3 size: 14 residues. The V and J genes are TRBV28 and TRBJ1-5; D is possibly TRBD1 (5 bases). The receptor's source is a man younger than 35 in good health. Some clones in this sample may be carry-over from other donors' samples. The sample taken for sequencing was naive CD8+ T cells from PBMCs. The CDR3 spells CASKGLQANQPQHF. DNA for the CDR3: TGTGCCAGCAAGGGACTCCAGGCTAATCAGCCCCAGCATTTT. The variable domain in full, with the rest retrieved from reference TRBV28 and TRBJ1-5, is DVKVTQSSRYLVKRTGEKVFLECVQDMDHENMFWYRQDPGLGLRLIYFSYDVKMKEKGDIPEGYSVSREKKERFSLILESASTNQTSMYLCASKGLQANQPQHFGDGTRLSIL.